The 23 T cell receptor beta chains in this list originate from one sample, sequenced in a study of cytomegalovirus exposure and HLA in healthy donors. Use of 60 Vbeta and 13 Jbeta primers characterized the PCR. TCRdb keeps only in-frame clones here, not all; method: immunoSEQ multiplex PCR. The table records 200,000 to 250,000 clones, less than 80% of them present only once. Sequencing was performed on PBMCs. These receptors were collected from a girl under 10 years old in good health and CMV-seronegative.

The rearrangement joins TRBV5-4 to TRBJ2-6; D possibly corresponds to TRBD2 (5 bases). The V gene lost 0 bases and the J gene lost 2 bases, with 15 bases spanning the gap. This CDR3 region has 18 residues. From germline, CDR1 is SGHNT and CDR2 YYREEE (reference sequence). For the CDR3, the DNA is TGTGCCAGCAGCTTGGCCGTGCGGGCTAGTGCTGGGGCCAACGTCCTGACTTTC. Its protein product is CASSLAVRASAGANVLTF. The full variable domain, in which reference TRBV5-4 and TRBJ2-6 provide the parts outside the CDR3, is ETGVTQSPTHLIKTRGQQVTLRCSSQSGHNTVSWYQQALGQGPQFIFQYYREEENGRGNFPPRFSGLQFPNYSSELNVNALELDDSALYLCASSLAVRASAGANVLTFGAGSRLTVL.

This clone appeared a single time. This rearrangement joins TRBV29-1 to TRBJ1-2; no firm D call. Trimming cost V 3 bases and J 3 bases, with 17 bases left between them. Germline-derived CDR1 and CDR2 are SQVTM and ANQGSEA. This CDR3 is built from 15 residues. The CDR3 protein is CSVDTMRLRDYGYTF. The DNA of the CDR3 is TGCAGCGTTGACACAATGCGGCTACGCGACTATGGCTACACCTTC.

The chain employs TRBV6-5 and TRBJ1-2, with 8 positions matching TRBD1. Germline V lookup: CDR1 MNHEY, CDR2 SVGAGI. CDR3 length: 14 amino acids. Trimming cost V 6 bases and J 4 bases; bases outside gene matches: 7. The CDR3 reads CASRAGGTVYGYTF. CDR3 nucleotide sequence: TGTGCCAGCAGGGCAGGGGGCACTGTCTATGGCTACACCTTC.

This chain connects TRBV6-5 to TRBJ2-1; TRBD2 matches 7 bases. Losses at the gene ends were 7 bases for V and 6 bases for J; bases not matched to a gene: 6. From germline, CDR1 is MNHEY and CDR2 SVGAGI. The CDR3 is 13 residues long. DNA of the CDR3: TGTGCCAGCATGCGGGGGAGGTTCAATGAGCAGTTCTTC. Translated: CASMRGRFNEQFF.

This clone was picked up one time. This chain joins TRBV7-2 and TRBJ2-3; D is possibly TRBD2 (6 bases). The germline CDR1 and CDR2 sequences are SGHTA and FQGNSA. Trimming left V 4 bases short and J 2 bases short, with 16 bases between. The CDR3 has 16 residues. CDR3 in amino acids: CASSSGGGWATDTQYF. The CDR3 DNA is TGTGCCAGCAGCTCCGGGGGAGGTTGGGCCACAGATACGCAGTATTTT.

The V call is TRBV5-4, the J call TRBJ2-2, with 8 bases lining up with TRBD2. The CDR3 covers 16 residues. The V gene end was trimmed by 4 bases and the J gene end by 7 bases; junction bases not matched to a gene: 12. In germline, CDR1 is SGHNT, CDR2 YYREEE (reference sequence). CDR3 residues: CASSPSGTRADGELFF. CDR3 DNA sequence: TGTGCCAGCAGCCCATCCGGGACTAGAGCGGACGGGGAGCTGTTTTTT.

The chain couples TRBV29-1 to TRBJ2-2, with TRBD1 matching 8 bases. The J segment lost 6 bases and the V segment lost 2 bases, leaving 8 bases of the junction unmatched. This CDR3 spans 15 amino acids. Germline values: CDR1 SQVTM, CDR2 ANQGSEA. CDR3 sequence: CSVERAGGAAGELFF. The CDR3 DNA sequence: TGCAGCGTTGAACGGGCAGGGGGCGCCGCCGGGGAGCTGTTTTTT.

This clone was counted between two and nine times. The V and J genes are TRBV19 and TRBJ1-3, with 8 bases that match TRBD1. CDR1 is LNHDA, CDR2 SQIVND, per germline (reference sequence). Losses at the gene ends were 7 bases for V and 4 bases for J; bases not matched to a gene: 3. This CDR3 is 13 amino acids long. CDR3 bases: TGTGCCAGTACGGACAGGGAAGGAAACACCATATATTTT. It yields the protein CASTDREGNTIYF.

Only one count was recorded for this clone. The chain couples TRBV5-4 to TRBJ1-2; TRBD1 matches at 7 bases. The CDR3 loop spans 13 amino acids. V shed 0 bases, J shed 8 bases, and the junction held 4 bases outside the gene matches. The germline V gene has CDR1 SGHNT and CDR2 YYREEE (reference sequence). The CDR3 sequence: CASSLGTGGGYTF. CDR3 sequence (DNA): TGTGCCAGCAGCTTGGGGACAGGCGGCGGCTACACCTTC.

The chain uses TRBV19 and TRBJ1-4, with D possibly being TRBD1 (5 bases). The CDR3 loop spans 14 amino acids. V gave up 5 bases and J gave up 10 bases, with 17 bases separating them. The germline gives CDR1 LNHDA, CDR2 SQIVND (reference sequence). The DNA of the CDR3 is TGTGCCAGTAGTTTCCCCGGGGGACGGCGAAAACTGTTTTTT. It yields the protein CASSFPGGRRKLFF.

The DNA of the CDR3 is TGTGCCAGCAGCTTAGACGGGGGCTACAATGAGCAGTTCTTC. Translating gives CASSLDGGYNEQFF. The chain uses TRBV7-9 and TRBJ2-1; tentative D call: TRBD2 (6 bases). V was shortened by 1 base and J by 3 bases, with 7 bases between the two germline ends. The CDR3 is 14 amino acids. Germline CDR1 reads SEHNR; CDR2 reads FQNEAQ (reference sequence).

The V gene is TRBV19, the J gene TRBJ1-5; maybe TRBD1 (6 bases). V gave up 6 bases and J gave up 6 bases, with 12 bases separating them. Per the germline V gene, CDR1 is LNHDA and CDR2 is SQIVND (reference sequence). The CDR3 is 13 amino acids. The CDR3 DNA is TGTGCCAGTAGCAACCAGGGGTCTCAGCCCCAGCATTTT. Protein: CASSNQGSQPQHF.

This chain joins TRBV5-4 and TRBJ1-6; 8 bases are a match to TRBD1. CDR3 length: 16 amino acids. Germline lookup yields CDR1 SGHNT and CDR2 YYREEE (reference sequence). V lost 2 bases, J lost 9 bases, and 10 bases stayed unmatched. This CDR3 is CASSFGLGQGTSPLHF. The CDR3 region has the DNA TGTGCCAGCAGCTTCGGTTTAGGACAGGGCACTTCACCCCTCCACTTT.

The chain recombines TRBV28 with TRBJ2-1; 10 bases match TRBD2. The CDR3 contains 20 residues. The germline CDR1 and CDR2 sequences are MDHEN and SYDVKM. V shed 5 bases, J shed 0 bases, and the junction held 16 bases outside the gene matches. The CDR3 bases are TGTGCCAGCAGTCCGAGCGGGAGGGCCCTCGCGAGAGCCTCCTACAATGAGCAGTTCTTC. Protein sequence: CASSPSGRALARASYNEQFF. The full variable domain, its missing parts supplied by reference TRBV28 and TRBJ2-1, is DVKVTQSSRYLVKRTGEKVFLECVQDMDHENMFWYRQDPGLGLRLIYFSYDVKMKEKGDIPEGYSVSREKKERFSLILESASTNQTSMYLCASSPSGRALARASYNEQFFGPGTRLTVL.

This chain uses TRBV7-3 with TRBJ1-1, with TRBD1 matching over 8 bases. The CDR3 contains 14 residues. Germline CDR1 is SGHTA and CDR2 is FQGTGA. The trim removed 4 bases at V and 1 base at J, leaving 2 bases unmatched. Written as DNA, the CDR3 is TGTGCCAGCAGCTCCGGGACAGGGAACACTGAAGCTTTCTTT. It translates to CASSSGTGNTEAFF.

The chain recombines TRBV18 with TRBJ1-2; TRBD1 matches at 8 bases. V was pared by 3 bases and J by 3 bases, with 3 bases of the junction left unmatched. CDR1 KGHSH and CDR2 LQKENI come from the germline V gene. This CDR3 has 14 residues. CDR3 residues: CASSPTGVDYGYTF. The CDR3 nucleotides read TGTGCCAGCTCACCGACAGGGGTCGACTATGGCTACACCTTC.

This clone was counted once. V usage is TRBV19 and J usage is TRBJ2-7; D might be TRBD2 (5 bases). Trimming cost V 1 base and J 2 bases, with 12 bases left between them. Germline V lookup: CDR1 LNHDA, CDR2 SQIVND (reference sequence). CDR3 length equals 15 residues. CDR3 in amino acids: CASSIGSRAAYEQYF. CDR3 sequence (DNA): TGTGCCAGTAGTATAGGATCGAGGGCTGCCTACGAGCAGTACTTC. The entire variable domain, with the rest obtained from reference TRBV19 and TRBJ2-7, is as follows: DGGITQSPKYLFRKEGQNVTLSCEQNLNHDAMYWYRQDPGQGLRLIYYSQIVNDFQKGDIAEGYSVSREKKESFPLTVTSAQKNPTAFYLCASSIGSRAAYEQYFGPGTRLTVT.

V and J are TRBV5-4 and TRBJ1-3, with 7 nucleotides matching TRBD1. The V gene end was trimmed by 4 bases and the J gene end by 1 base; junction bases not matched to a gene: 5. The length of the CDR3 is 15 residues. CDR1 is SGHNT and CDR2 is YYREEE in the germline V gene (reference sequence). The DNA of the CDR3 is TGTGCCAGCAGCGCACTGACAGGGTCTGGAAACACCATATATTTT. It yields the protein CASSALTGSGNTIYF.

The chain has TRBV4-2 and TRBJ1-2; no reliable D call. Germline V gene data show CDR1 as LGHNA and CDR2 as YNFKEQ. This CDR3 region has 16 residues. Trimming removed 0 bases at V and 4 bases at J, with 15 bases between. CDR3 sequence (DNA): TGTGCCAGCAGCCAAGAGGGCCTAACTACTAGCTATGGCTACACCTTC. Translated, it gives CASSQEGLTTSYGYTF.

This clone has just one count. V gene TRBV7-9 combines with J gene TRBJ1-3; no definite D call. Germline V CDR1 and CDR2: SEHNR, FQNEAQ (reference sequence). The V end lost 5 bases, the J end lost 2 bases, and 16 bases lay between the germline ends. This CDR3 is built from 16 residues. The CDR3 loop is CASSHNILAAGNTIYF. The CDR3 DNA sequence: TGTGCCAGCAGCCACAACATCCTCGCCGCTGGAAACACCATATATTTT.

To note about this clone: This likely comes from a read error, as the CDR3 has no conserved phenylalanine or tryptophan at its end. V gene TRBV5-6 combines with J gene TRBJ1-1, with 10 bases aligning to TRBD1. Germline assignment: CDR1 SGHDT and CDR2 YYEEEE. With V trimmed by 3 bases and J by 7 bases, 6 bases remained unmatched. The CDR3 consists of 14 residues. CDR3 DNA: TGTGCCAGCAGCTCGGGACAGGGGCGAGGTGAAGCTTTCTCT. It codes for CASSSGQGRGEAFS.

This sequence joins TRBV30 and TRBJ1-5; 8 bases match TRBD1. This CDR3 is 13 amino acids long. The V and J ends lost 2 bases and 6 bases, in that order; junction bases with no gene match: 3. Germline V gene lookup returns CDR1 GTSNPN and CDR2 SVGIG (reference sequence). CDR3 DNA sequence: TGTGCCTGGAGTCCACAGGGGGTTCAGCCCCAGCATTTT. Protein product: CAWSPQGVQPQHF.

The rearrangement uses TRBV11-2 and TRBJ2-1; D may be TRBD1 (7 bases). V was pared by 3 bases and J by 7 bases, with 10 bases between. The CDR3 runs 13 residues. Germline CDR1 SGHAT, CDR2 FQNNGV. The CDR3 loop is CASSLTGRNEQFF. The CDR3 DNA reads as TGTGCCAGCAGCTTGACAGGGAGGAATGAGCAGTTCTTC.